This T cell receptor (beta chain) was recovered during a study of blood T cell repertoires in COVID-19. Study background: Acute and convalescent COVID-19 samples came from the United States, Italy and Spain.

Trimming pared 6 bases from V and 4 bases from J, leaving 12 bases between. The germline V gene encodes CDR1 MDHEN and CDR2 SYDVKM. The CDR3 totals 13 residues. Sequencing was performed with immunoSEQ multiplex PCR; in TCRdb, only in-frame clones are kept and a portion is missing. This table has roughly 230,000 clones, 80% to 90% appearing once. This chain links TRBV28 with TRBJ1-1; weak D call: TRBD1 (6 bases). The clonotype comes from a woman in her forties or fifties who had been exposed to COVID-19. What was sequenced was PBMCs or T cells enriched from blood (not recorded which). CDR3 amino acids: CASRSSRGTEAFF. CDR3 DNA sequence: TGTGCCAGCAGGTCAAGCAGGGGCACTGAAGCTTTCTTT.